These 29 T cell receptor beta chains were all obtained from the same sample, sequenced in a study of T cells in Graves' hyperthyroidism and ophthalmopathy. The investigators amplified TCR beta CDR3 regions from RNA transcripts. Initially, a first-round RT-PCR of the TCR CDR3 employed the HTBI primer set. TCRdb fed the multiplex PCR reads into MiXCR, producing one record per CDR3 protein. Among approximately 610,000 distinct CDR3 sequences listed, roughly 14% were seen once. What was sequenced was blood. The receptors were sampled from a woman aged 40 to 50 with Graves' ophthalmopathy.

This clonotype has just a few counts. The V and J genes are TRBV11-2 and TRBJ2-7; perhaps TRBD1 as D (5 bases). This CDR3 is 16 amino acids long. Per the germline V gene, CDR1 is SGHAT and CDR2 is FQNNGV. V dropped 5 bases and J dropped 0 bases, with 17 bases sitting between them. The CDR3 DNA sequence: TGTGCCAGCAGCCACCATGTAGGCACAGGCTCCTACGAGCAGTACTTC. Amino acids: CASSHHVGTGSYEQYF.

This clonotype occurred many times. V and J are TRBV28 and TRBJ2-7; the D gene is possibly TRBD1 (6 bases). Germline V gene sequence: CDR1 MDHEN, CDR2 SYDVKM. CDR3 length: 14 amino acids. Trimming took 7 bases from V and 6 from J, leaving 19 bases between them. The CDR3 protein is CASIRGGQPFEQYF. The CDR3 bases are TGTGCCAGCATCCGAGGGGGACAACCCTTCGAGCAGTACTTC.

This chain joins TRBV10-3 and TRBJ2-3; no firm D call. The V end lost 1 base, the J end lost 4 bases, and 15 bases lay between the germline ends. The CDR3 runs 16 residues. Germline V gene lookup returns CDR1 ENHRY and CDR2 SYGVKD. The CDR3 reads CAISELRSRSSDTQYF. The DNA of the CDR3 is TGTGCCATCAGTGAGTTAAGATCGAGAAGCTCAGATACGCAGTATTTT.

This clonotype was detected many times. This rearrangement joins TRBV27 to TRBJ1-5; 7 nucleotides line up with TRBD1. The CDR3 totals 14 residues. Germline assignment: CDR1 MNHEY and CDR2 SMNVEV (reference sequence). The J segment lost 3 bases and the V segment lost 6 bases, leaving 5 bases of the junction unmatched. DNA of the CDR3: TGTGCCAGCAGCTTTACAGGGGACAATCAGCCCCAGCATTTT. Translating gives CASSFTGDNQPQHF.

This chain links TRBV10-3 with TRBJ2-2; 8 bases line up with TRBD2. The length of the CDR3 is 14 residues. The germline V gene encodes CDR1 ENHRY and CDR2 SYGVKD. V gave up 6 bases and J gave up 4 bases; unmatched junction bases: 4. The CDR3 reads CAISGREGTGELFF. The CDR3 nucleotides are TGTGCCATCAGCGGGAGGGAAGGCACCGGGGAGCTGTTTTTT.

A few counts support this clonotype. The V and J genes are TRBV2 and TRBJ2-2; 7 bases fit TRBD2. This CDR3 comprises 15 residues. Trimming cost V 3 bases and J 6 bases; bases outside gene matches: 7. The germline V gene has CDR1 SNHLY and CDR2 FYNNEI. The CDR3 sequence: CASSDVRERAGELFF. The CDR3, as DNA: TGTGCCAGCAGTGACGTGCGGGAGAGGGCCGGGGAGCTGTTTTTT.

The rearrangement joins TRBV10-3 to TRBJ2-7, with a possible D match to TRBD2 (5 bases). CDR3 length equals 12 residues. The V end was cut by 5 bases, the J end by 0 bases, with 5 bases between. Germline V lookup: CDR1 ENHRY, CDR2 SYGVKD. CDR3 coding DNA: TGTGCCATCAGTCGGGACTCCTACGAGCAGTACTTC. Residues: CAISRDSYEQYF.

Only a few counts were recorded for this clonotype. The rearrangement joins TRBV4-2 to TRBJ2-7; TRBD2 matches 9 bases. Losses at the gene ends were 3 bases for V and 7 bases for J; bases not matched to a gene: 13. The germline gives CDR1 LGHNA, CDR2 YNFKEQ. The CDR3 consists of 16 residues. The CDR3 nucleotides are TGTGCCAGCAGCCATGGGGTAGCGGGAGCCGCGCGTGAGCAGTACTTC. It encodes CASSHGVAGAAREQYF.

This clonotype was counted many times. The chain employs TRBV6-5 and TRBJ2-5; the match to TRBD2 covers 10 bases. The CDR3 contains 17 residues. CDR1 is MNHEY and CDR2 is SVGAGI in the germline V gene. The trim removed 0 bases at V and 6 bases at J, leaving 10 bases unmatched. The chain's CDR3 is CASSYSSLAGVRKTQYF. CDR3 in DNA: TGTGCCAGCAGTTACTCGAGCCTAGCGGGAGTGCGAAAGACCCAGTACTTC.

This clonotype has at least ten counts. V gene TRBV29-1 combines with J gene TRBJ1-2; D gene ambiguous. Trimming took 0 bases from V and 5 from J, leaving 7 bases between them. The germline CDR1 and CDR2 sequences are SQVTM and ANQGSEA. There are 12 residues in the CDR3. CDR3 bases: TGCAGCGTTGAAGAGGTTGAATATGGCTACACCTTC. Translating gives CSVEEVEYGYTF.

This clonotype came up many times. This sequence joins TRBV6-1 and TRBJ2-3; 8 nucleotides agree with TRBD2. The CDR3 sequence is 15 residues long. CDR1 and CDR2 (germline): MNHNS, SASEGT. The junction had 8 bases not matched to a gene; V was cut back by 7 bases and J by 2 bases. CDR3 sequence: CASKRGAGVTDTQYF. The CDR3 nucleotides read TGTGCCAGCAAAAGGGGAGCGGGAGTCACAGATACGCAGTATTTT.

The V call is TRBV12-3 or TRBV12-4, the J call TRBJ2-7, with 11 bases matching TRBD2. The CDR3 has 16 residues. J was trimmed by 3 bases and V by 3 bases; bases with no gene match: 7. This CDR3 reads CASSFVAGGPGYEQYF. The DNA for the CDR3 is TGTGCCAGCAGTTTTGTAGCGGGAGGGCCCGGCTACGAGCAGTACTTC.

The DNA of the CDR3 is TGTGCCAGCAGCTTGTCCTCGTCAAGGGTTGGCTACACCTTC. Encoded protein: CASSLSSSRVGYTF. This chain connects TRBV7-2 to TRBJ1-2; D not resolved. The CDR3 sequence is 14 residues long. Per the germline V gene, CDR1 is SGHTA and CDR2 is FQGNSA. Trimming took off 3 bases at V and 7 bases at J, with 15 bases between the two ends.

The sample holds many counts of this clonotype. V and J are TRBV6-1 and TRBJ1-2; D ambiguous. Trimming took off 3 bases at V and 4 bases at J, with 6 bases between the two ends. From germline, CDR1 is MNHNS and CDR2 SASEGT. There are 12 residues in the CDR3. CDR3 nucleotides: TGTGCCAGCAGTGACCAGATCTATGGCTACACCTTC. As protein: CASSDQIYGYTF.

The genes are TRBV18 and TRBJ1-1; D possibly corresponds to TRBD1 (6 bases). Germline V gene sequence: CDR1 KGHSH, CDR2 LQKENI. V was cut by 3 bases and J by 3 bases, with 14 bases left in between. This CDR3 comprises 15 residues. The chain's CDR3 is CASSPPTGVYTEAFF. As DNA, the CDR3 is TGTGCCAGCTCACCTCCGACAGGCGTTTACACTGAAGCTTTCTTT.

Ten or more counts support this clonotype. J is TRBJ1-5 and V is TRBV24-1; D is ambiguous. Between the trimmed V and J ends, which lost 0 bases and 2 bases, there was a span of 4 bases. The germline V gene has CDR1 KGHDR and CDR2 SFDVKD. The CDR3 is made up of 14 amino acids. CDR3 loop: CATSDLEGNQPQHF. The CDR3 nucleotides are TGTGCCACCAGTGATTTGGAGGGCAATCAGCCCCAGCATTTT.

This clonotype has ten or more counts. For the CDR3, the DNA is TGTGCCAGCAGCCGAAGATTCGCGGAGACCCAGTACTTC. Its protein is CASSRRFAETQYF. The rearrangement uses TRBV27 and TRBJ2-5; D call uncertain. Per the germline V gene, CDR1 is MNHEY and CDR2 is SMNVEV (reference sequence). The CDR3 contains 13 residues. Trimming removed 6 bases at V and 5 bases at J, with 13 bases between.

This clonotype was seen at least ten times. The gene calls are TRBV9 and TRBJ1-1; tentatively, D is TRBD1 (5 bases). Deletions cut 9 bases from V and 5 bases from J, with 17 bases between. This CDR3 spans 13 amino acids. CDR1 is SGDLS, CDR2 YYNGEE, per germline. CDR3 nucleotide sequence: TGTGCCACCTCGCTAGGGGACGGAACTGAAGCTTTCTTT. Protein: CATSLGDGTEAFF.

At least ten counts were recorded for this clonotype. The chain carries TRBV29-1 and TRBJ2-5; a possible D gene is TRBD2 (6 bases). The V end was cut by 3 bases, the J end by 4 bases, with 9 bases between. The germline V gene has CDR1 SQVTM and CDR2 ANQGSEA. CDR3 length: 12 residues. As DNA, the CDR3 is TGCAGCGTTGACACGGAGGGAGAGACCCAGTACTTC. Protein sequence: CSVDTEGETQYF.

The V gene is TRBV28, the J gene TRBJ2-2; D possibly corresponds to TRBD1 (6 bases). Germline values: CDR1 MDHEN, CDR2 SYDVKM. CDR3 length equals 14 residues. V lost 6 bases, J lost 7 bases, and 15 bases lay in between. The CDR3 sequence is CASRQPQGSGELFF. The CDR3 region has the DNA TGTGCCAGCAGGCAACCGCAGGGGAGCGGGGAGCTGTTTTTT.

In its sample, this clonotype was seen a few times. The chain combines TRBV19 with TRBJ1-4; 9 bases line up with TRBD1. V shed 6 bases and J 7 bases; nucleotides not matched to a gene: 9. Germline-derived CDR1 and CDR2 are LNHDA and SQIVND (reference sequence). The CDR3 is 15 amino acids. CDR3 residues: CASRLQGAQGEKLFF. The CDR3 nucleotides are TGTGCCAGTAGACTACAGGGGGCGCAGGGTGAAAAACTGTTTTTT.

This clonotype was counted a few times. One base away lies a much larger clone, so this may be a sequencing read error. The gene calls are TRBV20-1 and TRBJ2-7, with unresolved D. With 0 bases removed from V and 4 bases from J, the gap between germline ends came to 4 bases. The germline V gene has CDR1 DFQATT and CDR2 SNEGSKA (reference sequence). This CDR3 is 11 amino acids long. Written as DNA, the CDR3 is TGCAGTGCTAGAGACGGGTACGAGCAGTACTTC. This gives the protein CSARDGYEQYF.

The V call is TRBV7-3, the J call TRBJ1-1; TRBD1 is a possible D gene (5 bases). The germline V gene encodes CDR1 SGHTA and CDR2 FQGTGA. V lost 5 bases to trimming and J lost 5 bases, with 12 bases between them. CDR3 length: 13 residues. The CDR3 DNA reads as TGTGCCAGCAGCCCCGTGGGGGGAACTGAAGCTTTCTTT. Translated: CASSPVGGTEAFF.

Ten or more counts support this clonotype. The CDR3, as DNA: TGTGCCAGCAGTGGGGGGACAGGTTACACTGAAGCTTTCTTT. Residues: CASSGGTGYTEAFF. The V and J genes are TRBV2 and TRBJ1-1; 8 bases map to TRBD1. The germline gives CDR1 SNHLY, CDR2 FYNNEI. Losses at the gene ends were 4 bases for V and 3 bases for J; bases not matched to a gene: 4. The CDR3 is made up of 14 amino acids.

This clonotype was recorded at least ten times. A single base separates this from a much larger clone, so it may be a read error. The chain joins TRBV30 to TRBJ1-1, with D uncertain. Germline CDR1 reads GTSNPN; CDR2 reads SVGIG (reference sequence). V was cut by 0 bases and J by 1 base, with 6 bases left in between. The CDR3 is made up of 13 amino acids. CDR3 nucleotides: TGTGCCTGGAGTGTACGGGCGAACACTGAAGCTTTCTTT. This codes for CAWSVRANTEAFF.

This clonotype was detected ten times or more. This clone may be a read error of a much larger clone one base away. The gene calls are TRBV6-2 or TRBV6-3 and TRBJ2-2, with D unresolved. V was shortened by 6 bases and J by 2 bases, with 4 bases between the two germline ends. The germline V gene has CDR1 MNHEY and CDR2 SVGEGT. The length of the CDR3 is 12 residues. Here the CDR3 DNA reads TGTGCCAGCAGACCTAACACCGGGGAGCTGTTTTTT. This gives the protein CASRPNTGELFF.

This clonotype occurred many times. The chain carries TRBV20-1 and TRBJ1-2; D is undetermined. Per germline, CDR1 DFQATT and CDR2 SNEGSKA (reference sequence). There are 11 residues in the CDR3. V was trimmed by 6 bases and J by 2 bases, leaving 7 bases between them. In DNA, the CDR3 is TGCAGTGCGCATGCGAACTATGGCTACACCTTC. It codes for CSAHANYGYTF.

V is TRBV13 and J is TRBJ2-5; TRBD1 might be the D (5 bases). There are 15 residues in the CDR3. V lost 3 bases, J lost 0 bases, and 11 bases lay in between. Germline V gene sequence: CDR1 PRHDT, CDR2 FYEKMQ (reference sequence). The CDR3 reads CASSFYQTDQETQYF. The CDR3 DNA sequence: TGTGCCAGCAGCTTCTACCAGACAGACCAAGAGACCCAGTACTTC.

This clonotype was seen only a few times. The V gene is TRBV2, the J gene TRBJ2-3; TRBD1 might be the D (6 bases). Germline V gene sequence: CDR1 SNHLY, CDR2 FYNNEI. The CDR3 spans 12 residues. Deletions cut 4 bases from V and 6 bases from J, with 8 bases between. CDR3 loop: CASSVTGDTQYF. The DNA for the CDR3 is TGTGCCAGCAGTGTAACAGGGGATACGCAGTATTTT.